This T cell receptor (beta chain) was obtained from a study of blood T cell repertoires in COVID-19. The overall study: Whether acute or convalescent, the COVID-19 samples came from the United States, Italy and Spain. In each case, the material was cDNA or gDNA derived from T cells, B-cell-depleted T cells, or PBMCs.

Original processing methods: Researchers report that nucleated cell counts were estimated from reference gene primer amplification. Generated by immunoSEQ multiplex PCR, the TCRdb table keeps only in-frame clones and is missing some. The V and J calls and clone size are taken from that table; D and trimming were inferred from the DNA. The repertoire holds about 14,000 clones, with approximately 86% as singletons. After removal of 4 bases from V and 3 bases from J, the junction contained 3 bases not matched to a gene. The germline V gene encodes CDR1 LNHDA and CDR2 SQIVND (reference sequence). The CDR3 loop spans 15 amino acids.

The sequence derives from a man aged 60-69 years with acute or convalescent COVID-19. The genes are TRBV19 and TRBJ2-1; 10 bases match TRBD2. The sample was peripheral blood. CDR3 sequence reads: CASSRTSGDYNEQFF. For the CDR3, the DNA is TGTGCCAGTAGTAGAACTAGCGGGGACTACAATGAGCAGTTCTTC.